Presented here are 13 T cell receptor beta chains from one specimen sequenced in a study of cytomegalovirus exposure and HLA in healthy donors. The protocol was immunoSEQ multiplex PCR, while the TCRdb copy is restricted to in-frame clones and leaves out a portion. The table has fewer than 200,000 clones, 85% seen once. Sequencing input: PBMCs. The receptors were gathered from a man between 18 and 29 years old in good health and CMV-seropositive.

This clone was seen only a few times. CDR3 protein: CASSLAGITYEQYF. The DNA for the CDR3 is TGTGCCAGCAGTTTAGCAGGGATCACCTACGAGCAGTACTTC. The chain has TRBV28 and TRBJ2-7; possible D gene TRBD1, 5 bases. Germline CDR1 MDHEN, CDR2 SYDVKM. Trimming removed 2 bases at V and 2 bases at J, with 10 bases between. CDR3 length: 14 residues.

To note about this clone: Other DNA sequences in this specimen translate into the identical CDR3. The chain has TRBV30 and TRBJ2-7; D unresolved. Germline CDR1 and CDR2: GTSNPN and SVGIG (reference sequence). CDR3 size: 12 residues. The germline V and J ends were trimmed by 2 bases and 3 bases, with 8 bases remaining between them. The CDR3 DNA sequence: TGTGCCTGGAGTCTACGAGGCTACGAGCAGTACTTC. Translation: CAWSLRGYEQYF. Based on the CDR3 plus reference TRBV30 and TRBJ2-7, the full variable domain is SQTIHQWPATLVQPVGSPLSLECTVEGTSNPNLYWYRQAAGRGLQLLFYSVGIGQISSEVPQNLSASRPQDRQFILSSKKLLLSDSGFYLCAWSLRGYEQYFGPGTRLTVT.

V gene TRBV28 combines with J gene TRBJ2-6; D unresolved. The CDR3 runs to 16 residues. Germline values: CDR1 MDHEN, CDR2 SYDVKM. The V end lost 7 bases, the J end lost 0 bases, and 13 bases lay between the germline ends. The DNA of the CDR3 is TGTGCCAGCACTCAGCGTACGGCCTCTGGGGCCAACGTCCTGACTTTC. It yields the protein CASTQRTASGANVLTF. Full variable domain (missing parts from reference TRBV28 and TRBJ2-6): DVKVTQSSRYLVKRTGEKVFLECVQDMDHENMFWYRQDPGLGLRLIYFSYDVKMKEKGDIPEGYSVSREKKERFSLILESASTNQTSMYLCASTQRTASGANVLTFGAGSRLTVL.

The rearrangement joins TRBV19 to TRBJ1-1; 8 bases align to TRBD1. The CDR3 length is 14 residues. Germline V gives CDR1 LNHDA, CDR2 SQIVND (reference sequence). V dropped 6 bases and J dropped 1; count of bases not matched to a gene: 4. The CDR3 bases are TGTGCCAGTAGGACAGGGGTTGGGAACACTGAAGCTTTCTTT. As protein: CASRTGVGNTEAFF.

The genes are TRBV28 and TRBJ2-7; 13 bases map to TRBD2. V trimming: 2 bases; J trimming: 0 bases; junction bases outside the gene matches: 4. The CDR3 consists of 17 residues. The germline V gene has CDR1 MDHEN and CDR2 SYDVKM. The CDR3, as DNA: TGTGCCAGCAGTTTAGTACTAGCGGGAGGGAGCTCCTACGAGCAGTACTTC. Translation gives CASSLVLAGGSSYEQYF.

The V and J genes are TRBV28 and TRBJ2-1, with 11 bases fitting TRBD2. The CDR3 has 16 residues. After removal of 3 bases from V and 5 bases from J, the junction contained 6 bases not matched to a gene. The V gene's germline CDR1 is MDHEN and CDR2 SYDVKM. For the CDR3, the DNA is TGTGCCAGCAGTTTTATGGGACTAGCGGAGAACAATGAGCAGTTCTTC. This gives the protein CASSFMGLAENNEQFF.

The chain links TRBV5-4 to TRBJ2-1; no definite D call. Trimming shortened V by 3 bases and J by 7 bases, and 14 bases separated the two germline ends. Germline CDR1 and CDR2: SGHNT and YYREEE (reference sequence). The CDR3 has 14 amino acids. CDR3 DNA sequence: TGTGCCAGCAGCTCCAGCGTGGTTGGGAATGAGCAGTTCTTC. As protein: CASSSSVVGNEQFF. Full variable domain (remainder filled in from reference TRBV5-4 and TRBJ2-1): ETGVTQSPTHLIKTRGQQVTLRCSSQSGHNTVSWYQQALGQGPQFIFQYYREEENGRGNFPPRFSGLQFPNYSSELNVNALELDDSALYLCASSSSVVGNEQFFGPGTRLTVL.

The chain joins TRBV28 to TRBJ2-1; D ambiguous. V shed 3 bases and J shed 5 bases, with 11 bases lying between them. CDR1 and CDR2 from the germline V gene are MDHEN and SYDVKM. The CDR3 consists of 14 residues. CDR3 region: CASSFPAVNNEQFF. In nucleotides, the CDR3 is TGTGCCAGCAGTTTCCCGGCGGTGAACAATGAGCAGTTCTTC.

The chain is built from TRBV6-5 and TRBJ2-1; possibly TRBD2 for D (5 bases). Between the trimmed V and J ends, which lost 0 bases and 5 bases, there was a span of 11 bases. The CDR3 covers 15 residues. In germline, CDR1 is MNHEY, CDR2 SVGAGI. CDR3 bases: TGTGCCAGCAGTTACTCCCGGGGATCGAACAATGAGCAGTTCTTC. Protein sequence: CASSYSRGSNNEQFF.

This chain connects TRBV2 to TRBJ1-5; D gene uncertain. V was cut by 7 bases and J by 2 bases, with 12 bases left in between. CDR1 and CDR2 (germline): SNHLY, FYNNEI. This CDR3 is built from 14 residues. DNA for the CDR3: TGTGCCAGCAAAGGGCCCGGGGGCAATCAGCCCCAGCATTTT. Translated, it gives CASKGPGGNQPQHF. Full variable domain (rest looked up from reference TRBV2 and TRBJ1-5): EPEVTQTPSHQVTQMGQEVILRCVPISNHLYFYWYRQILGQKVEFLVSFYNNEISEKSEIFDDQFSVERPDGSNFTLKIRSTKLEDSAMYFCASKGPGGNQPQHFGDGTRLSIL.

The chain combines TRBV7-9 with TRBJ2-7; 13 bases are shared with TRBD2. The J segment lost 3 bases and the V segment lost 4 bases, leaving 9 bases of the junction unmatched. This CDR3 is 17 amino acids long. CDR1 and CDR2 from the germline V gene are SEHNR and FQNEAQ (reference sequence). The CDR3 DNA reads as TGTGCCAGCAGCTCTGGACTAGCGGGGGTACGGGGCTACGAGCAGTACTTC. This encodes CASSSGLAGVRGYEQYF.

The rearrangement links TRBV9 to TRBJ1-3, with 9 nucleotides matching TRBD1. The CDR3 runs 14 residues. The trim removed 4 bases at V and 9 bases at J, leaving 8 bases unmatched. Germline-derived CDR1 and CDR2 are SGDLS and YYNGEE. This CDR3 is CASSLNGQGSTIYF. CDR3 nucleotide sequence: TGTGCCAGCAGCCTTAATGGACAGGGGAGCACCATATATTTT.

The CDR3 region is CASSLEVGAVVNTEAFF. For the CDR3, the DNA is TGTGCCAGCAGCTTGGAGGTAGGGGCAGTGGTGAACACTGAAGCTTTCTTT. The chain carries TRBV5-6 and TRBJ1-1; D is perhaps TRBD1 (5 bases). This CDR3 has 17 residues. Trimming cost V 0 bases and J 0 bases, with 15 bases left between them. CDR1 and CDR2 (germline): SGHDT, YYEEEE.